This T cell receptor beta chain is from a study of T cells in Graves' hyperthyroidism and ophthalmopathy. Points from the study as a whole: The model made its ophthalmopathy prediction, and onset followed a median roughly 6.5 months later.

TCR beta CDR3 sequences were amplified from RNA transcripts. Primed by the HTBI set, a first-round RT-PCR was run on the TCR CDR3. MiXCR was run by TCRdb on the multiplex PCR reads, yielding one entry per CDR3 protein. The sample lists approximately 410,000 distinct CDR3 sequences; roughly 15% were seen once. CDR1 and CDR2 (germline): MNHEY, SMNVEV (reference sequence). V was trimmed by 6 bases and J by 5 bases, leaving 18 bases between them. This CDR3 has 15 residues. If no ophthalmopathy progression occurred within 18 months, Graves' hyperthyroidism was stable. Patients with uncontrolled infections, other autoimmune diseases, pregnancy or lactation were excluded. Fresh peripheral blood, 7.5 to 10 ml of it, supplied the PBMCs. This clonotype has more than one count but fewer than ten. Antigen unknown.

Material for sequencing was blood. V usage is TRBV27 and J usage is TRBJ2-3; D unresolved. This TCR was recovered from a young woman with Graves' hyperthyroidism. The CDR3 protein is CASSQARVELDTQYF. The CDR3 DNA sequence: TGTGCCAGCAGCCAAGCTCGGGTAGAGTTAGATACGCAGTATTTT.